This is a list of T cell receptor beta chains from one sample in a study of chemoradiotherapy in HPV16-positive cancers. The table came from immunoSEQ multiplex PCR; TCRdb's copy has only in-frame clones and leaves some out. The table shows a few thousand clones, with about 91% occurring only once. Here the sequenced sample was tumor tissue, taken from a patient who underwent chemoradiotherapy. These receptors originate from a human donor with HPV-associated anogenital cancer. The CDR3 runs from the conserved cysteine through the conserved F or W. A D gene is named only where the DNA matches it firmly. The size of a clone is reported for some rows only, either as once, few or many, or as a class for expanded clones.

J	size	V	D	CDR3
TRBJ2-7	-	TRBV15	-	CATSRRRTNLSSYEQYF
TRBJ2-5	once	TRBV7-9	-	CASNKLQETQYF
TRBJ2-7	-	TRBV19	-	CASSRGGAGTYEQYF
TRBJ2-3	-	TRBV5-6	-	CASSRGTTDTQYF
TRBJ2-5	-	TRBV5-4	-	CASRDHQETQYF
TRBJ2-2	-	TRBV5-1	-	CASSFFGVDTGELFF
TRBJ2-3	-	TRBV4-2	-	CASSLRSGQGGTDTQYF
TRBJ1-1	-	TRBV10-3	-	CAISEYRENTEAFF
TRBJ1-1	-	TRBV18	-	CASSTGMNTEAFF
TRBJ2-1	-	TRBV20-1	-	CSAPLNDEQFF
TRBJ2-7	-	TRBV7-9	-	CASSLEAGGTGSF
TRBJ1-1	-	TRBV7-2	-	CASSLSREMNTEAFF
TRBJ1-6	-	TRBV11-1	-	CASSLGGTRRSSPLHF
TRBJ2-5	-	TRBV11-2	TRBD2	CASSLGSGAKQETQYF
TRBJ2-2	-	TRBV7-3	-	CASSLMLGAGSNTGELFF
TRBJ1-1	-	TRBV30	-	CAWSVLGVTEAFF
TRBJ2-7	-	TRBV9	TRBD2	CASSVGQAGFPYEQYF
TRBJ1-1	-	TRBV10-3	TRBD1	CAISEFGQGSVAFF
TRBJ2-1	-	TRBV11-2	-	CASSWEGAWNEQFF
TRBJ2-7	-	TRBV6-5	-	CASSYGAGHYEQYF
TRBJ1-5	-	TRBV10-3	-	CAISEGWDQPQHF
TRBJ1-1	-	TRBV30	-	CAWIFGNTEAFF
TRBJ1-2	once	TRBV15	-	CATSRSNYGYTF
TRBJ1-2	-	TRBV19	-	CASSPEGRSRTNYGYTF
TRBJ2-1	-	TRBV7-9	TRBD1	CASSFTGQGRNEQFF
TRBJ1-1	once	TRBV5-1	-	CASSLAVRNTEAFF
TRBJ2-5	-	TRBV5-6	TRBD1	CASSFGQGAGTQYF
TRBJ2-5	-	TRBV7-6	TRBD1	CASSTQTGRTETQYF
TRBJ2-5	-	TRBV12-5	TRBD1	CASGRDREETQYF
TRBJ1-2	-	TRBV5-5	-	CASSLSPTQTTNYGYTF
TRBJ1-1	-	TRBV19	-	CASLANGREAFF
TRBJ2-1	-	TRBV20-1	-	CSARGQLEQFF
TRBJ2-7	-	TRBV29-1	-	CSPLGQNGEQYF
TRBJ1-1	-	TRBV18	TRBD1	CASSPGTGMNTEAFF
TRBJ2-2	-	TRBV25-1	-	CASTFGPGETGELFF
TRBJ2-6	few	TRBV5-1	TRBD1	CASSLGQGALPGANVLTF
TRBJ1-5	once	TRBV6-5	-	CASSYGQNSNQPQHF
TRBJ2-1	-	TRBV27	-	CASISLRVGNEQFF
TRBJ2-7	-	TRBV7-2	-	CASSFFGVEQYF
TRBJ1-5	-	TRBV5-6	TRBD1	CAGGNRRGQGCQPQHF
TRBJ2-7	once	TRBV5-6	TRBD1	CASSSADRGLIEQYF
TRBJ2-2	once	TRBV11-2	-	CASSLYGPRLGGELFF
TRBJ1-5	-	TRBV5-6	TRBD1	CASSSRDRETYQPQHF
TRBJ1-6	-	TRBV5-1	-	CASATGTADPAGSPLHF
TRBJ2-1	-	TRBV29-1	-	CSGLRPPSGVGEQFF
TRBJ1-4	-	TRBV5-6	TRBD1	CASSFGFLRQGSEKLFF
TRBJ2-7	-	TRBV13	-	CASSPGISQREQYF
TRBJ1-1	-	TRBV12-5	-	CASGLVHGDTEAFF
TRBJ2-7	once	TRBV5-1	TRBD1	CASSLGDREHYEQYF
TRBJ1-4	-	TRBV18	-	CASSPKPENEKLFF
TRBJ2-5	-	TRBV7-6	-	CASSSQETQYF